These 2 T cell receptor beta chains were sequenced from one sample in a study of T cell responses to AZD1222 COVID-19 vaccine. TCRdb's table, derived via immunoSEQ multiplex PCR, lists solely in-frame clones and lacks some. This repertoire shows tens of thousands of clones, about 83% found once; its top ten account for 9.5% to 10%. The sequences come from peripheral blood, collected on day 0 of AZD1222 vaccination. These receptors all stem from an adult in good health.

This chain uses TRBV30 with TRBJ1-2, with TRBD1 matching 7 bases. This CDR3 contains 13 residues. The germline CDR1 and CDR2 sequences are GTSNPN and SVGIG (reference sequence). J gave up 8 bases and V 2 bases, and 8 bases lay outside the gene matches. The CDR3 sequence is CAWSRTGDYGYTF. The CDR3 DNA is TGTGCCTGGAGTCGAACAGGGGATTACGGCTACACCTTC.

V is TRBV30 and J is TRBJ2-3; 9 positions agree with TRBD1. J was trimmed by 3 bases and V by 5 bases; bases with no gene match: 3. The CDR3 extends over 13 amino acids. Per the germline V gene, CDR1 is GTSNPN and CDR2 is SVGIG (reference sequence). The CDR3 spells CAWGGTGTDTQYF. DNA for the CDR3: TGTGCCTGGGGAGGGACAGGGACAGATACGCAGTATTTT.